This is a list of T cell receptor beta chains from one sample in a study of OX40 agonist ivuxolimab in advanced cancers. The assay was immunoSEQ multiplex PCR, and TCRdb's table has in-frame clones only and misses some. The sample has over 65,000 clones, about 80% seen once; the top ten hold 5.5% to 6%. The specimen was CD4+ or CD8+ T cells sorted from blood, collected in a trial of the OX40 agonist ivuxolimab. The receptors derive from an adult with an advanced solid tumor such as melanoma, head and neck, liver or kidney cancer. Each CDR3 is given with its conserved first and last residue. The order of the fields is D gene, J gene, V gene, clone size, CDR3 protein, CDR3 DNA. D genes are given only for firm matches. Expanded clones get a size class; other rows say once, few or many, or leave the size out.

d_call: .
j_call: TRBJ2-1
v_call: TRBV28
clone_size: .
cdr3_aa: CASSPFEAGPYNEQFF
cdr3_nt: TGTGCCAGCAGCCCTTTTGAGGCAGGGCCCTACAATGAGCAGTTCTTC

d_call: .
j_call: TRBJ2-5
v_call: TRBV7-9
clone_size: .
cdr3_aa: CASSSWGGLETQYF
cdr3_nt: TGTGCCAGCAGCTCTTGGGGAGGCCTGGAGACCCAGTACTTC

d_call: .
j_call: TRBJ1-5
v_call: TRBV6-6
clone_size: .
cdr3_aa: CASTNGGGQPQHF
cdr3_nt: TGTGCCAGCACCAATGGGGGGGGTCAGCCCCAGCATTTT

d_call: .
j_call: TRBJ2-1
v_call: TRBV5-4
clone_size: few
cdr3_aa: CASSLEPPHSYNEQFF
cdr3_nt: TGTGCCAGCAGCTTGGAACCCCCTCACTCCTACAATGAGCAGTTCTTC

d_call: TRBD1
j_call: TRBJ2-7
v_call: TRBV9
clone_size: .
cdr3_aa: CASSVSGTGTGEQYF
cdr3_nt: TGTGCCAGCAGCGTATCCGGGACAGGGACCGGCGAGCAGTACTTC

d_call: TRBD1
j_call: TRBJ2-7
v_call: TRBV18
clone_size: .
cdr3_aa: CASSTGTVSYEQYF
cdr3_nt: TGTGCCAGCTCAACCGGGACAGTCTCCTACGAGCAGTACTTC

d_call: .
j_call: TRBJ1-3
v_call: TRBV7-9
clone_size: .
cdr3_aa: CASSLSTGTRGNAIYF
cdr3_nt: TGTGCCAGCAGCTTGTCCACAGGAACAAGGGGAAACGCCATATATTTT

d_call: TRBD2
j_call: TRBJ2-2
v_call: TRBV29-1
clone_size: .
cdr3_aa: CSVEVGGVNTGELFF
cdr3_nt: TGCAGCGTTGAAGTTGGGGGGGTGAACACCGGGGAGCTGTTTTTT

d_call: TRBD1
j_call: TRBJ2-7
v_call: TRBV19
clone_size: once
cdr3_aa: CASSNLAGTGFHEQYF
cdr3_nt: TGTGCCAGTAGTAACCTCGCCGGGACAGGGTTCCACGAGCAGTACTTC

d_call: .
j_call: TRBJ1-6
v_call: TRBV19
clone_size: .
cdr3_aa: CASSINADYNSPLHF
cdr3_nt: TGTGCCAGTAGTATAAACGCCGACTATAATTCACCCCTCCACTTT

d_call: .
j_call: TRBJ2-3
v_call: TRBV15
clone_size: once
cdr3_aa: CATSRYTEGADTQYF
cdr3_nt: TGTGCCACCAGCAGATACACGGAGGGAGCAGATACGCAGTATTTT

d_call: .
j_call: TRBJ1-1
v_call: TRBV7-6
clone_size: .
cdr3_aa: CASSLAQGTEAFF
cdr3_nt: TGTGCCAGCAGCTTAGCGCAGGGGACTGAAGCTTTCTTT

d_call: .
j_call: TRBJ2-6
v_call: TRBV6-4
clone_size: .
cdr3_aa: CASSPGTAEANVLTF
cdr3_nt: TGTGCCAGCAGCCCAGGGACGGCAGAAGCCAACGTCCTGACTTTC

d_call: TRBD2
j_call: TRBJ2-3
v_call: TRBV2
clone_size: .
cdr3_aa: CASSENAGGPTDTQYF
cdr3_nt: TGTGCCAGCAGTGAAAACGCGGGGGGGCCGACAGATACGCAGTATTTT

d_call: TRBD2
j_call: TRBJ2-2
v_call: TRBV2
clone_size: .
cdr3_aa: CASGGGSHTGELFF
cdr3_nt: TGTGCCAGCGGGGGAGGGTCCCACACCGGGGAGCTGTTTTTT

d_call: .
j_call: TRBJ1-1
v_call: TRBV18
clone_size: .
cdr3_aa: CASSPFGDSDTEAFF
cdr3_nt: TGTGCCAGCTCACCATTTGGAGACAGTGACACTGAAGCTTTCTTT

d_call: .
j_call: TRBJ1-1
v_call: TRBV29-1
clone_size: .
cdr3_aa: CSVVPSGLSEAFF
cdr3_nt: TGCAGCGTTGTACCGTCGGGTTTGTCTGAAGCTTTCTTT

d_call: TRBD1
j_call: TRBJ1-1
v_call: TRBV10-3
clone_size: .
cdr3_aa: CAIRRQGANTEAFF
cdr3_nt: TGTGCCATCAGGAGACAGGGTGCGAACACTGAAGCTTTCTTT

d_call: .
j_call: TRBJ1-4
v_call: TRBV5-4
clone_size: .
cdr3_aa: CASSFPTNEKLFF
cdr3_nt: TGTGCCAGCAGCTTCCCAACTAATGAAAAACTGTTTTTT

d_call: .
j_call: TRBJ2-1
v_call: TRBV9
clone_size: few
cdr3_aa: CASSPRGWRGNEQFF
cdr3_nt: TGTGCCAGCTCCCCAAGGGGGTGGAGGGGTAATGAGCAGTTCTTC

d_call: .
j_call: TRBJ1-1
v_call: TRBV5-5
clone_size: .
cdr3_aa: CASSLAVTEAFF
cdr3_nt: TGTGCCAGCAGCTTGGCGGTCACTGAAGCTTTCTTT

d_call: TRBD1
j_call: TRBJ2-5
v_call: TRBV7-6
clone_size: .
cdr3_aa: CASSPRGQQETQYF
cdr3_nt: TGTGCCAGCAGCCCGAGGGGACAGCAAGAGACCCAGTACTTC

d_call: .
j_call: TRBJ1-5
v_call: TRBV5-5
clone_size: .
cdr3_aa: CASSLQADNQPQHF
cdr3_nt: TGTGCCAGCAGCTTACAGGCTGACAATCAGCCCCAGCATTTT

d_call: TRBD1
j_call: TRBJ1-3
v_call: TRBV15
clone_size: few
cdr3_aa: CATSTQGALDTIYF
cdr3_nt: TGTGCCACCAGCACACAGGGGGCACTGGACACCATATATTTT

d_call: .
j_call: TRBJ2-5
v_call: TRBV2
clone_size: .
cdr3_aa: CASSVEGRETQYF
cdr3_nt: TGTGCCAGCAGTGTTGAGGGCCGAGAGACCCAGTACTTC

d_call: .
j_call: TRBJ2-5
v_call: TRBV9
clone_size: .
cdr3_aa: CASSGTLMYQETQYF
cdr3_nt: TGTGCCAGCAGCGGTACATTGATGTACCAAGAGACCCAGTACTTC

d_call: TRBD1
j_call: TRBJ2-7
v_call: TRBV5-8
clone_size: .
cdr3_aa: CASSLYLGQGVYEQYF
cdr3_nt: TGTGCCAGCAGCTTGTATCTAGGACAGGGGGTCTACGAGCAGTACTTC

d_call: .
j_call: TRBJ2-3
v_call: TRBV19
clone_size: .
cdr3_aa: CASSIQWGEGNTQYF
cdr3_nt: TGTGCCAGTAGTATTCAATGGGGTGAGGGGAATACGCAGTATTTT

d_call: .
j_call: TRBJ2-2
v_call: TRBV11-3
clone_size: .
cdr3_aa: CASSSSNAGELFF
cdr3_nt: TGTGCCAGCAGCTCAAGTAACGCCGGGGAGCTGTTTTTT

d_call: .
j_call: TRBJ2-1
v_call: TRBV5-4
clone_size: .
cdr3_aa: CASSTVRLDEQFF
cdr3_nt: TGTGCCAGCAGCACCGTCCGATTAGATGAGCAGTTCTTC

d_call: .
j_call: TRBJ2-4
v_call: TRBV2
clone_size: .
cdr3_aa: CASNTGSGDIQYF
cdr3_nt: TGTGCCAGCAATACAGGGTCCGGGGACATTCAGTACTTC

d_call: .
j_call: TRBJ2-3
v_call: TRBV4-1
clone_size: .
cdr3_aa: CASSQVLGMAWTQYF
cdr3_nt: TGCGCCAGCAGCCAAGTTCTAGGTATGGCGTGGACGCAGTATTTT

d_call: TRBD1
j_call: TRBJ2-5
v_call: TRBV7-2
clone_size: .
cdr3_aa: CASSLNRGQETQYF
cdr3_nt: TGTGCCAGCAGCTTAAACAGGGGACAAGAGACCCAGTACTTC

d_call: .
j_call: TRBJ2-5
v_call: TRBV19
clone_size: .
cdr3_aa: CASRGAVQETQYF
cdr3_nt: TGTGCCAGTAGAGGGGCAGTCCAAGAGACCCAGTACTTC

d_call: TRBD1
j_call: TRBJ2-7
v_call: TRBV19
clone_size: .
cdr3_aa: CATGTGLSYEQYF
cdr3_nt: TGTGCCACCGGGACAGGGCTATCCTACGAGCAGTACTTC

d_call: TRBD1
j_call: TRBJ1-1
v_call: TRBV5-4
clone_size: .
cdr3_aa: CASSLGGGATEAFF
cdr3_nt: TGTGCCAGCAGCTTGGGAGGGGGCGCGACTGAAGCTTTCTTT

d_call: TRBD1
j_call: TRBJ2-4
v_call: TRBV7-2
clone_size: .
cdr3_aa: CASSRGQVENIQYF
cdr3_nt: TGTGCCAGCAGCCGCGGACAGGTAGAAAACATTCAGTACTTC

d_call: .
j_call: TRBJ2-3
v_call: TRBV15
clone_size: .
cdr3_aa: CATSRESLTDTQYF
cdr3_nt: TGTGCCACCAGCAGAGAGTCCCTCACAGATACGCAGTATTTT

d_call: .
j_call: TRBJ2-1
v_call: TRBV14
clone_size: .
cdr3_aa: CASSQDRLTPPAGEQFF
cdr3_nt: TGTGCCAGCAGCCAAGATCGGCTCACCCCCCCGGCCGGTGAGCAGTTCTTC